This T cell receptor (beta chain) was captured by sequencing in a study of Ad26.COV2.S vaccination and SARS-CoV-2 variants (dated by TCRdb to the early 2020s). A note on the overall study: Donors in the vaccine arm were drawn from COV1001, a multicentre, randomized, double-blind, placebo-controlled phase I-IIa trial testing Ad26.COV2.S in healthy adults. Dosing of Ad26.COV2.S was intramuscular, at either 5x10^10 or 1x10^11 viral particles, delivered as one shot or as two shots spaced 56 days apart. Sequencing of the TCRbeta repertoire served to evaluate the specificity and breadth of SARS-CoV-2-reactive T cell receptors following Ad26.COV2.S vaccination. The TCR-sequenced set comprised about 30 samples: about 19 Ad26.COV2.S vaccine recipients, 5 placebo recipients and 8 SARS-CoV-2 convalescent individuals. Trial participants were randomized into five groups of five: low-dose or high-dose Ad26.COV2.S given once or twice, or placebo on both occasions. Blinding of investigators to trial group allocation was maintained during experiments and outcome assessment.

Study-wide findings and limitations: After vaccination, spike-specific CD8+ and CD4+ T cell responses were reported to show substantial breadth. According to the authors, total T cell responses may have been underestimated by the TCR breadth and depth analyses. Spike-specific TCR breadth was higher in Ad26.COV2.S recipients than in placebo recipients (P = 0.0014). The study was not powered for comparison of responses between vaccine doses or regimens. Vaccine and placebo recipients had similar non-spike TCR breadth, a finding consistent with the vaccine containing only spike.

Concerning this clone itself: It has no known antigen specificity. The input lacks base qualities; no much larger clone sits a single base away.

The treatment or condition label corresponds to: some 19 received Ad26.COV2.S at low or high dose, single or two shots; several received placebo; per-sample allocation not given. Repertoires of vaccine and placebo recipients were sequenced from samples collected on day 63 after the first injection. In Cohort 1b, around 23 adults aged 18-55 years were enrolled at a single site in Boston, USA, between 29 July and 7 August 2020. As a vaccine, Ad26.COV2.S was a replication-incompetent adenovirus type 26 vector that expressed a prefusion-stabilized SARS-CoV-2 spike protein derived from the original Wuhan strain. The CDR3 contains 12 residues, cysteine and phenylalanine counted. Only the CDR3 portion is preserved as DNA: 36 bases, with reading frame beginning at the first base. Looking up the germline V gene yields CDR1 MNHNS and CDR2 SASEGT. The trim is 2 bases for V and 5 bases for J, with a gap of 5 bases between the germline ends.

TCRbeta CDR3 regions were sequenced with the immunoSEQ Assay. After extraction, genomic DNA underwent amplification by bias-controlled multiplex PCR, followed by high-throughput sequencing. The published analysis was carried out like this. Collapsing and filtering of sequences were performed to quantify the absolute abundance of each unique TCRbeta CDR3 region. T cell fraction was estimated by normalization of TCRbeta template counts to usable DNA, with usable DNA being measured through amplification of reference genes present in all nucleated cells. Repertoire TCRs were annotated as SARS-CoV-2-specific by exact matching of V gene, CDR3 amino acid sequence and J gene to a known reactive TCR set. The reference SARS-CoV-2 TCR set came from MIRA and was filtered for enrichment in COVID-19-positive ImmuneCODE repertoires, removing public or cross-reactive TCRs. Drawing on the MIRA antigens, annotated TCRs were analysed further at the level of specific ORF or position within ORF. Breadth was defined as the number of annotated unique rearrangements divided by the total number of unique productive rearrangements, and depth was defined as the summed frequency of the annotated unique rearrangements. Group comparisons of TCR breadth used two-sided Wilcoxon rank-sum tests. The table comes from immuneACCESS by way of TCRdb, which keeps in-frame sequences with V and J called. Part of the clones is missing from these tables; in studies checked, under half for an unresolved V gene and the rest for unknown reasons. From that table come the V and J calls and clone size; the DNA was used to work out D and trimming. The sample table lists fewer than 500,000 clones, about 91% of them with a count of one. The ten largest make up around 2.5% of the sample.

The V gene is TRBV6-1 and the J gene is TRBJ2-3, with the D segment identity uncertain. Sample: peripheral blood, taken in a trial of Ad26.COV2.S vaccine versus placebo. This sequence originates from a person between 18 and 65 years old who received the Ad26.COV2.S COVID-19 vaccine or a placebo. The CDR3 protein sequence reads: CASSEFVDTQYF. The bases are TGTGCCAGCAGTGAATTTGTAGATACGCAGTATTTT.